This is a list of T cell receptor beta chains from one sample in a study of glioma-infiltrating T cells. MiXCR was run by TCRdb on the multiplex PCR reads, yielding one entry per CDR3 protein. The sample lists a few hundred thousand distinct CDR3 sequences, 35% to 45% occurring once. The sequenced sample was glioma tissue, nonneoplastic brain tissue, or PBMCs (not recorded which). All receptors come from a human donor with low-grade glioma or glioblastoma, undergoing nonglioma brain surgery, or in good health (not recorded which). The CDR3 runs from the conserved cysteine through the conserved F or W. The D gene is left open where the match is weak. Clone size appears in some rows only: once, few, many, or a class for an expanded clone.

TRBV7-9	.	TRBJ1-5	.	TGTGCCAGCACCCGACCGGGGCGTGAGCAGCCCCAGCATTTT	CASTRPGREQPQHF
TRBV29-1	.	TRBJ2-5	.	TGCAGCGTTGATGTTAGCGGACAAGAGACCCAGTACTTC	CSVDVSGQETQYF
TRBV12-3/TRBV12-4	.	TRBJ2-3	TRBD2	TGTGCCAGCAGTTTGCGGACTAGGGGTCTGAGAAAGGACACAGATACGCAGTATTTT	CASSLRTRGLRKDTDTQYF
TRBV20-1	many	TRBJ2-5	.	TGCAGTGCTAACCACGGGTGGGAGACCCAGTACTTC	CSANHGWETQYF
TRBV19	.	TRBJ2-1	TRBD2	TGTGCCAGTAGTATAGGACTAGCGGGAGTAAATGAGCAGTTCTTC	CASSIGLAGVNEQFF
TRBV4-1	many	TRBJ2-7	.	TGCGCCAGCAGTCCCAAGATAGAGCGGGTCGAAGGGACGGCGCCCTACGAGCAGTACTTC	CASSPKIERVEGTAPYEQYF
TRBV12-3/TRBV12-4	few	TRBJ2-1	.	TGTGCCAGCAACAAACAGGGTAGGACGAATGAGCAGTTCTTC	CASNKQGRTNEQFF
TRBV6-2/TRBV6-3	.	TRBJ2-7	.	TGTGCCAGCTTACCCGGACCCAGCGGTTACGAGCAGTACTTC	CASLPGPSGYEQYF
TRBV20-1	many	TRBJ2-7	.	TGCAGTGCCCCTAGCTGGAGCTCCTACGAGCAGTACTTC	CSAPSWSSYEQYF
TRBV28	.	TRBJ2-1	TRBD2	TGTGCCAGCAGTCCACTTAGCGGGAGTCCCCATTACGGTGAGCAGTTCTTC	CASSPLSGSPHYGEQFF
TRBV6-1	few	TRBJ2-5	TRBD2	TGTGCCAGCATGATAGCGGGATACCAAGAGACCCAGTACTTC	CASMIAGYQETQYF
TRBV10-3	few	TRBJ2-3	.	TGTGCCATCAGTGAGTATTTGGCCAGCACAGATACGCAGTATTTT	CAISEYLASTDTQYF
TRBV10-3	.	TRBJ2-3	.	TGTGCCATCAGTGTAGGCGGGACAGATACGCAGTATTTT	CAISVGGTDTQYF
TRBV4-1	.	TRBJ2-7	TRBD2	TGCGCCAGCAGCCAAGACGCTAGCGGGCGCTCCTACGAGCAGTACTTC	CASSQDASGRSYEQYF
TRBV15	many	TRBJ2-1	TRBD2	TGTGCCACCAGCAGAGTAATGCTAGCGGGAGTAAATGAGCAGTTCTTC	CATSRVMLAGVNEQFF
TRBV7-3	.	TRBJ2-3	TRBD2	TGTGCCAGCAGCTTACTAGCGGGACCCGGCACAGATACGCAGTATTTT	CASSLLAGPGTDTQYF
TRBV28	.	TRBJ1-5	.	TGTGCCGGCAATAGAGCCCGACGGGACAATCAGCCCCAGCATTTT	CAGNRARRDNQPQHF
TRBV28	.	TRBJ1-2	TRBD1	TGTGCCAGCAGTTTGTTCTCCGGGACAGCCTATGGCTACACCTTC	CASSLFSGTAYGYTF
TRBV29-1	.	TRBJ1-2	TRBD1	TGCAGCGTTGACAGGGGGAACTATGGCTACACCTTC	CSVDRGNYGYTF
TRBV7-9	.	TRBJ1-2	TRBD1	TGTGCCAGCAGCTTATCGGGACAGGGAGGCTATGGCTACACCTTC	CASSLSGQGGYGYTF
TRBV9	.	TRBJ1-5	.	TGTGCCAGCAGCGTTGAGCCATCCAATCAGCCCCAGCATTTT	CASSVEPSNQPQHF
TRBV20-1	.	TRBJ2-3	.	TGCAGTGGTGGTCCGGGAGCCTTCACAGATACGCAGTATTTT	CSGGPGAFTDTQYF
TRBV20-1	few	TRBJ1-6	.	TGCAGTGCTACCCAGGGGCCAAATTCACCCCTCCACTTT	CSATQGPNSPLHF
TRBV19	few	TRBJ1-1	TRBD1	TGTGCCAGTAGCCCCTCCCGACAGGGAGAAGCTTTCTTT	CASSPSRQGEAFF
TRBV20-1	.	TRBJ2-7	.	TGCAGTGCTAGCCCCCCCGACCCCCTCTATTACGAGCAGTACTTC	CSASPPDPLYYEQYF
TRBV5-1	.	TRBJ2-2	TRBD2	TGCGCCAGCAGCTTTATCCCCTCGGCGGGAGACGGGGAGCTGTTTTTT	CASSFIPSAGDGELFF
TRBV5-1	.	TRBJ1-1	.	TGCGCCAGCAGCTTGGGGCTGGGGGATGAAGCTTTCTTT	CASSLGLGDEAFF
TRBV28	.	TRBJ1-1	.	TGTGCCAGCACCAGGCGGTTGAGGAACACTGAAGCTTTCTTT	CASTRRLRNTEAFF
TRBV12-3/TRBV12-4	.	TRBJ1-5	.	TGTGCCAGCAGTTCGGGGGGGTCCTTATATCGCAATCAGCCCCAGCATTTT	CASSSGGSLYRNQPQHF
TRBV7-9	.	TRBJ2-3	.	TGCGCCAGCAGATCTGGGGAGGCAGATACGCAGTATTTT	CASRSGEADTQYF
TRBV20-1	.	TRBJ2-5	.	TGCATTGCTAAGAAAGAGACCCAGTACTTC	CIAKKETQYF
TRBV19	few	TRBJ1-5	.	TGTGCCAGTAGTATACGATCCCAGGGCAATCAGCCCCAGCATTTT	CASSIRSQGNQPQHF
TRBV18	.	TRBJ2-5	TRBD1	TGTGCCAGCTCACCGACAGGGGCTGGGACCCAGTACTTC	CASSPTGAGTQYF
TRBV28	few	TRBJ2-1	TRBD1	TGTGCCAGCAGACCTATCGGACAGGTTTCGTTGAATGAGCAGTTCTTC	CASRPIGQVSLNEQFF
TRBV20-1	.	TRBJ2-5	TRBD1	TGCAGTGCTTGGACAGGGACGGAAGAGGCCCAGTACTTC	CSAWTGTEEAQYF
TRBV4-1	.	TRBJ1-1	.	TGCGCCAGCAGCCGAGGGGGGCCACGCATGAACACTGAAGCTTTCTTT	CASSRGGPRMNTEAFF
TRBV29-1	.	TRBJ2-5	TRBD1	TGCAGCGTCGCAACCGGGACAGGGCAAGAGACCCAGTACTTC	CSVATGTGQETQYF
TRBV2	.	TRBJ2-1	TRBD2	TGTGCCAGCAGTGAATTTGGGCTAGCGGGTTCCTACAATGAGCAGTTCTTC	CASSEFGLAGSYNEQFF
TRBV7-2	.	TRBJ1-4	.	TGTGCCAGCAGCTTACATCGGGACTTATATGAAAAACTGTTTTTT	CASSLHRDLYEKLFF
TRBV5-1	.	TRBJ2-1	.	TGCGCCACCCAATTACAGGGCGCCAATGAGCAGTTCTTC	CATQLQGANEQFF
TRBV28	few	TRBJ2-2	.	TGTGCCAGCAGTCTATCTCTAGTCGGGGAGCTGTTTTTT	CASSLSLVGELFF
TRBV28	.	TRBJ2-3	TRBD1	TGTGCCAGCAGTTTATTAGGGGACAGGGGGCCTTTATATCAGCCCCAGTATTTT	CASSLLGDRGPLYQPQYF
TRBV28	many	TRBJ1-2	.	TGTGCCAGCAGTTTTGGGGGAGGCTATGGCTACACCTTC	CASSFGGGYGYTF
TRBV28	.	TRBJ2-6	.	TGTGCCAGCAGTTTAAAATCTGGGGCCAACGTCCTGACTTTC	CASSLKSGANVLTF
TRBV7-2	.	TRBJ2-5	TRBD2	TGTGCCAGCAGCCCCGGGACTAGCCCCGTAGAGACCCAGTACTTC	CASSPGTSPVETQYF
TRBV20-1	.	TRBJ2-1	TRBD2	TGCAGTGCTAGAGATCTCGAGGGAGGGCCCTACAATGAGCAGTTCTTC	CSARDLEGGPYNEQFF
TRBV7-2	.	TRBJ2-5	.	TGTGCCAGCAGCCACGACAACGGGGCAGAGACCCAGTACTTC	CASSHDNGAETQYF
TRBV6-1	.	TRBJ2-5	.	TGTGCCAGCAGGGTCCGCCAATCGGGTAAACAGGAGACCCAGTACTTC	CASRVRQSGKQETQYF
TRBV27	many	TRBJ2-7	.	TGTGCCAGCAGTTTCCACGACAGAGCCTACGAGCAGTACTTC	CASSFHDRAYEQYF
TRBV27	.	TRBJ2-6	.	TGTGCCAGCAGTTTACAGGTCCCCTCTGGGGCCAACGTCCTGACTTTC	CASSLQVPSGANVLTF
TRBV12-3/TRBV12-4	.	TRBJ2-3	.	TGTGCCAGCAGCTTAACTTATCCTGGGGGAGATACGCAGTATTTT	CASSLTYPGGDTQYF
TRBV20-1	.	TRBJ2-1	.	TGCAGTGCTAGAGATCCCCAAGGAGGGGGAGGGGGCGAGCAGTTCTTC	CSARDPQGGGGGEQFF
TRBV4-3	many	TRBJ2-1	TRBD2	TGCGCCAGCAGCCCGGGACTAGCGGGGGCCTACAATGAGCAGTTCTTC	CASSPGLAGAYNEQFF
TRBV7-2	.	TRBJ2-7	.	TGTGCCAGCAGCTTAGATCGGAGCGAGGCCTACGAGCAGTACTTC	CASSLDRSEAYEQYF
TRBV25-1	many	TRBJ1-2	.	TGTGCCAGCAGTGTCCGGGAAGGCTACACCTTC	CASSVREGYTF
TRBV27	many	TRBJ2-7	.	TGTGCCAGCAGTTCTGGAGCATCCTACTACGAGCAGTACTTC	CASSSGASYYEQYF
TRBV4-2	few	TRBJ1-1	.	TGTGCCAGCAGCCAAGATGCGGCGGACAGCAACACTGAAGCTTTCTTT	CASSQDAADSNTEAFF
TRBV4-1	.	TRBJ2-4	TRBD2	TGCGCCAGCAGCCTTTTGGGACTAGTGGAAAACATTCAGTACTTC	CASSLLGLVENIQYF
TRBV29-1	few	TRBJ1-5	.	TGCAGCGCCGGAGATAGTTATCAGCCCCAGCATTTT	CSAGDSYQPQHF
TRBV10-3	.	TRBJ2-1	.	TGTGCCATCAGTGACCACCTAGCGCGTAAGCAGTTCTTC	CAISDHLARKQFF